This TCR beta chain came from a study of T cell clones after liver transplantation. Overall study: Liver transplant recipients had immunosuppression withdrawal attempted within 2 years. As an antigen-independent comparator, third-party-reactive TCRbeta sequences came from pre-transplant mixed lymphocyte reactions. Apart from three HCV-positive recipients, transplants were for non-autoimmune, non-viral reasons. Study conclusions and caveats: Low donor cell numbers restricted donor-reactive repertoire measurement in a couple of subjects.

The germline V gene encodes CDR1 KGHSH and CDR2 LQKENI. There are 15 residues in the CDR3. After removal of 3 bases from V and 3 bases from J, the junction contained 6 bases not matched to a gene. A remark on this clone: The target antigen is unknown.

The repertoire was sequenced with immunoSEQ multiplex PCR; TCRdb's copy has only in-frame clones and lacks some. The table has under 90,000 clones, around 80% seen once. The receptor was isolated from a human donor who received a liver transplant. The chain recombines TRBV18 with TRBJ2-7, with TRBD1 matching 9 bases. Source: CD4+ T cells from blood, taken before liver transplant. The CDR3 protein is CASSPPGQGFYEQYF. As DNA, the CDR3 is TGTGCCAGCTCACCCCCGGGACAGGGTTTCTACGAGCAGTACTTC.